Listed below are T cell receptor beta chains from one sample, sequenced in a study of T cell responses to AZD1222 COVID-19 vaccine. The table came from immunoSEQ multiplex PCR; TCRdb's copy has only in-frame clones and leaves some out. The profile shows approximately 140,000 clones, over 75% of them singletons. Material: peripheral blood, obtained 28 days after the second AZD1222 dose. The receptor set was obtained from an adult who received the AZD1222 COVID-19 vaccine. Each CDR3 is given with its conserved first and last residue. Fields, in order: CDR3 length, J gene, clone size, V gene, D gene, CDR3 DNA, CDR3 protein. D genes are given only for firm matches. Rows give clone size only sometimes, using once, few, many, or a class for an expanded clone.

>14|TRBJ2-1|NA|TRBV11-2|NA
TGTGCCAGCAGACCTTTCCTACTCCCCAATGAGCAGTTCTTC
CASRPFLLPNEQFF
>15|TRBJ1-5|NA|TRBV6-5|TRBD1
TGTGCCAGCAGCCCGGACAGGGGAACCAATCAGCCCCAGCATTTT
CASSPDRGTNQPQHF
>14|TRBJ1-1|NA|TRBV18|NA
TGTGCCAGCTCTGGCGGGACATTGAACACTGAAGCTTTCTTT
CASSGGTLNTEAFF
>15|TRBJ1-3|NA|TRBV6-2/TRBV6-3|TRBD1
TGTGCCAGCAGTCCGCCACAGGGGACTGGAAACACCATATATTTT
CASSPPQGTGNTIYF
>14|TRBJ2-5|NA|TRBV6-5|TRBD2
TGTGCCAGCACCCAGTGGGGGGGAAGTGAGACCCAGTACTTC
CASTQWGGSETQYF
>12|TRBJ1-6|NA|TRBV20-1|NA
TGCAGTGCTAGTAACAGTAATTCACCCCTCCACTTT
CSASNSNSPLHF
>16|TRBJ2-7|NA|TRBV7-2|TRBD2
TGTGCCAGCAGCTTAGGAGTGGGGGGGAGCCTCGCCGAGCAGTACTTC
CASSLGVGGSLAEQYF
>15|TRBJ1-1|once|TRBV5-1|NA
TGCGCCAGCAGCTTGGCCGGGGGTGCGAACACTGAAGCTTTCTTT
CASSLAGGANTEAFF
>18|TRBJ2-7|NA|TRBV5-1|TRBD2
TGCGCCAGCAGCTTGGGGACTAGCGGGAGAGTGATCTCCTACGAGCAGTACTTC
CASSLGTSGRVISYEQYF
>13|TRBJ2-7|NA|TRBV6-1|NA
TGTGCCAGCAGCGAAGGCACAGCTTACGAGCAGTACTTC
CASSEGTAYEQYF
>13|TRBJ1-1|NA|TRBV5-6|NA
TGTGCCAGCAGCTTGAGTCCAAACACTGAAGCTTTCTTT
CASSLSPNTEAFF
>14|TRBJ1-6|NA|TRBV28|NA
TGTGCCAGCAGCTCCGGCCAGGGCGGGTCACCCCTCCACTTT
CASSSGQGGSPLHF
>14|TRBJ1-2|NA|TRBV23-1|NA
TGCGCCAGCAGTGAGCCGGGGGTCCACTATGGCTACACCTTC
CASSEPGVHYGYTF
>14|TRBJ1-1|NA|TRBV5-1|NA
TGCGCCAGCAGCGGAGGGACGGGGAACACTGAAGCTTTCTTT
CASSGGTGNTEAFF
>11|TRBJ1-2|once|TRBV5-6|NA
TGTGCCAGCAGCTTGTCTACCGGCTACACCTTC
CASSLSTGYTF
>16|TRBJ2-3|NA|TRBV7-6|NA
TGTGCCAGCAGCTTAGGGGCAGGGGAAGGCACAGATACGCAGTATTTT
CASSLGAGEGTDTQYF
>14|TRBJ1-5|NA|TRBV3-1/TRBV3-2|NA
TGTGCCAGCAGCCGAGGGGACGGCGATTTTAGCCAGCATTTT
CASSRGDGDFSQHF
>15|TRBJ1-6|NA|TRBV7-2|NA
TGTGCCAGCAGCTTAGTAGGCAGGGAGACGGGACCCCTCCACTTT
CASSLVGRETGPLHF
>15|TRBJ1-4|once|TRBV21-1|NA
TGTGCCAGCAGCAAAGGACAGGTTTATAATGAAAAACTGTTTTTT
CASSKGQVYNEKLFF
>14|TRBJ1-5|NA|TRBV15|NA
TGTGCCACCAGCAGAGAACAGAACAATCAGCCCCAGCATTTT
CATSREQNNQPQHF
>17|TRBJ2-7|NA|TRBV20-1|TRBD1
TGCAGTGCTAGTCCGGGACAGACAGCCCGAACCTCTTACGAGCAGTACTTC
CSASPGQTARTSYEQYF
>14|TRBJ1-2|NA|TRBV11-2|NA
TGTGCCAGCAGCTTAACGACCCTTAACTATGGCTACACCTTC
CASSLTTLNYGYTF
>14|TRBJ1-1|NA|TRBV18|NA
TGTGCCAGCTCACCGGAGGGGAGGGATACTGAAGCTTTCTTT
CASSPEGRDTEAFF
>18|TRBJ2-1|NA|TRBV3-1/TRBV3-2|TRBD2
TGTGCCAGCAGCCGGGGACTAGCGGGGCCGAGCTCCTACAATGAGCAGTTCTTC
CASSRGLAGPSSYNEQFF
>17|TRBJ2-7|NA|TRBV5-4|TRBD2
TGTGCCAGCAGCTTATCTAGCGGGAGTTTGGGGGGCTACGAGCAGTACTTC
CASSLSSGSLGGYEQYF
>13|TRBJ1-2|NA|TRBV27|NA
TGTGCCAGCAGCCGTGGACAGCCCTATGGCTACACCTTC
CASSRGQPYGYTF
>14|TRBJ2-5|NA|TRBV6-1|NA
TGTGCCAGCAGTGAAGGGGGGACTCAAGAGACCCAGTACTTC
CASSEGGTQETQYF
>17|TRBJ1-5|NA|TRBV21-1|NA
TGTGCCAGCAGCAAAGGTGCGACTGACAAAAGGAAGGAGCCCCAGCATTTT
CASSKGATDKRKEPQHF
>14|TRBJ1-5|NA|TRBV15|NA
TGTGCCACCAGCTCCGACGGGGGCAATCAGCCCCAGCATTTT
CATSSDGGNQPQHF
>15|TRBJ1-5|NA|TRBV7-9|NA
TGTGCCAGCAGCTTATACGAGGGAAGCAATCAGCCCCAGCATTTT
CASSLYEGSNQPQHF
>13|TRBJ1-1|once|TRBV7-9|NA
TGTGCCAGCAGCTCCTCACCGGACACTGAAGCTTTCTTT
CASSSSPDTEAFF
>15|TRBJ1-1|NA|TRBV5-1|NA
TGCGCCAGCAGCTTGGAGGGGAGGGGGGACACTGAAGCTTTCTTT
CASSLEGRGDTEAFF
>13|TRBJ1-2|NA|TRBV7-9|NA
TGTGCCAGCAGCCAGGCGGGTGGCTATGGCTACACCTTC
CASSQAGGYGYTF
>13|TRBJ2-2|NA|TRBV12-3/TRBV12-4|NA
TGTGCCAGCAGCGATAAATTGGGAGGGGAGCTGTTTTTT
CASSDKLGGELFF
>15|TRBJ1-3|NA|TRBV11-2|NA
TGTGCCAGCAGCTCCACGTACAGGGACGGAAACACCATATATTTT
CASSSTYRDGNTIYF
>13|TRBJ1-1|NA|TRBV19|NA
TGTGCCAGTAGTATTCAGGGAAACACTGAAGCTTTCTTT
CASSIQGNTEAFF
>15|TRBJ2-6|NA|TRBV6-2/TRBV6-3|NA
TGTGCCAGCAGCCGCCAACGCTCTGGGGCCAACGTCCTGACTTTC
CASSRQRSGANVLTF
>13|TRBJ2-5|NA|TRBV6-1|TRBD1
TGTGCCAGCAGTGAGACAGGGTTCGCGACCCAGTACTTC
CASSETGFATQYF
>16|TRBJ2-3|NA|TRBV6-1|NA
TGTGCCAGCAGTGAAGTCAGGGGGGGGCCCACAGATACGCAGTATTTT
CASSEVRGGPTDTQYF
>14|TRBJ2-7|NA|TRBV13|NA
TGTGCCAGCAGCTCTCGGACCCTCCGCTACGAGCAGTACTTC
CASSSRTLRYEQYF
>15|TRBJ1-2|NA|TRBV6-2/TRBV6-3|TRBD1
TGTGCCAGCAACCCTCTCCGACAGGGCCGCTATGGCTACACCTTC
CASNPLRQGRYGYTF
>14|TRBJ2-7|NA|TRBV11-2|TRBD1
TGTGCCAGCAGCCCCACGGGACAGATCTACGAGCAGTACTTC
CASSPTGQIYEQYF
>15|TRBJ2-7|NA|TRBV5-1|TRBD1
TGCGCCAGCAGCTTAGGGCCGGGACAGGGGAATGAGCAGTACTTC
CASSLGPGQGNEQYF
>18|TRBJ2-2|once|TRBV27|NA
TGTGCCAGCAGACCCTCTAGGGGAAGGGGATCGAACACCGGGGAGCTGTTTTTT
CASRPSRGRGSNTGELFF
>14|TRBJ2-7|NA|TRBV7-9|TRBD1
TGTGCCAGCAGCTGGGACAGGGATTACGACGAGCAGTACTTC
CASSWDRDYDEQYF
>17|TRBJ2-7|NA|TRBV7-9|TRBD1
TGTGCCAGCAGCCCCGGCGGGACAGGGTTATTCTCCTACGAGCAGTACTTC
CASSPGGTGLFSYEQYF
>12|TRBJ1-4|NA|TRBV29-1|TRBD1
TGCAGCGGGGGACAGGGAGGAGAAAAACTGTTTTTT
CSGGQGGEKLFF
>15|TRBJ2-5|NA|TRBV3-1/TRBV3-2|NA
TGTGCCAGCAGCCTTCCAGGGGCGGGAATAGAGACCCAGTACTTC
CASSLPGAGIETQYF
>12|TRBJ2-2|NA|TRBV12-3/TRBV12-4|NA
TGTGCCAGCACCCTTGAGGGAGGCCAGCTGTTTTTT
CASTLEGGQLFF
>16|TRBJ2-4|NA|TRBV5-6|NA
TGTGCCAGCAGCTTGGGCCTACCTTTAGCCAAAAACATTCAGTACTTC
CASSLGLPLAKNIQYF
>10|TRBJ1-1|NA|TRBV11-2|NA
TGTGCCAGCAGCGACACTGAAGCTTTCTTT
CASSDTEAFF
>13|TRBJ1-5|NA|TRBV29-1|TRBD1
TGCAGCGCTGGACAGGGTGGCGATCAGCCCCAGCATTTT
CSAGQGGDQPQHF
>16|TRBJ2-1|NA|TRBV6-5|TRBD1
TGTGCCAGCAGTTACTTCCAGGGGGCAGGGGACAATGAGCAGTTCTTC
CASSYFQGAGDNEQFF
>15|TRBJ2-2|NA|TRBV19|NA
TGTGCCAGTAGTTGGTCACTCTCCCACACCGGGGAGCTGTTTTTT
CASSWSLSHTGELFF
>15|TRBJ2-1|NA|TRBV5-6|TRBD2
TGTGCCAGCAGCTTGGCCCTAGCGGGAATAAGTGAGCAGTTCTTC
CASSLALAGISEQFF